The next 14 T cell receptor beta chains were all read from a single sample in a study of vaccination effects on CD4 cells after COVID-19. The table came from immunoSEQ multiplex PCR; TCRdb's copy has only in-frame clones and leaves some out. Among some 69,000 clones listed, 65% to 80% were seen once. CD4+ T cell isolation took place after approximately ten days of culture. Two-dose BNT162b2 or mRNA-1273 vaccination was given to participants. The antigens of these receptors remain unknown. The source was CD4+ T cells from PBMCs cultured without peptide, collected after COVID-19 vaccination. The receptors were sampled from a human donor who received a COVID-19 vaccine.

This sequence joins TRBV3-1 (or the pseudogene TRBV3-2) and TRBJ2-3; TRBD2 matches 13 bases. Germline CDR1 LGHDT, CDR2 YNNKEL (reference sequence). Germline trimming cut 6 bases from V and 6 bases from J; bases unmatched to any gene: 3. The CDR3 runs to 14 residues. The CDR3: CASSTSGGADTQYF. The CDR3 region has the DNA TGTGCCAGCAGTACTAGCGGGGGGGCCGATACGCAGTATTTT.

The gene calls are TRBV6-6 and TRBJ2-5; TRBD2 agrees at 8 bases. Germline CDR1 and CDR2: MNHNY and SVGAGI (reference sequence). The CDR3 spans 13 residues. The ends lost 11 bases at V and 5 bases at J; junction bases unmatched: 10. This chain's CDR3 is CAVAGGAVETQYF. CDR3 nucleotide sequence: TGTGCCGTCGCCGGGGGGGCGGTTGAGACCCAGTACTTC.

The count of this clone is one. This sequence joins TRBV7-9 and TRBJ1-3; TRBD1 agrees at 7 bases. Germline assignment: CDR1 SEHNR and CDR2 FQNEAQ (reference sequence). The CDR3 loop spans 13 amino acids. The V gene end was trimmed by 5 bases and the J gene end by 7 bases; junction bases not matched to a gene: 5. In DNA, the CDR3 is TGTGCCAGCAGCAGAATACAGGGGAACACCATATATTTT. This sequence encodes CASSRIQGNTIYF.

This clone has a handful of counts. The genes are TRBV10-3 and TRBJ2-3, with D tentatively TRBD1 or TRBD2 (5 bases each). V was shortened by 10 bases and J by 3 bases, with 23 bases between the two germline ends. Germline CDR1 and CDR2: ENHRY and SYGVKD. The length of the CDR3 is 16 residues. The CDR3 nucleotides are TGTGCCACTCGGTCCGGGACGGCAAAGGGAACAGATACGCAGTATTTT. Translated, it gives CATRSGTAKGTDTQYF.

This chain uses TRBV28 with TRBJ1-6; TRBD1 matches 10 bases. This CDR3 spans 21 amino acids. Germline values: CDR1 MDHEN, CDR2 SYDVKM. The V and J ends lost 2 bases and 0 bases, in that order; junction bases with no gene match: 13. The CDR3 DNA follows: TGTGCCAGCAGTTTACAACCAGGGGACAGGGGATCTGGCTCCTATAATTCACCCCTCCACTTT. Encoded protein: CASSLQPGDRGSGSYNSPLHF.

The genes are TRBV5-4 and TRBJ1-1; maybe TRBD1 (5 bases). V was trimmed by 1 base and J by 3 bases, leaving 10 bases between them. Germline V gene data show CDR1 as SGHNT and CDR2 as YYREEE (reference sequence). The CDR3 has 14 residues. The CDR3 DNA follows: TGTGCCAGCAGCTTGCAGGGAATGTACACTGAAGCTTTCTTT. It codes for CASSLQGMYTEAFF.

CDR3 protein: CASSLQAGGHNEQFF. The CDR3 DNA is TGTGCCAGCAGCTTACAGGCAGGGGGCCACAATGAGCAGTTCTTC. The rearrangement joins TRBV7-2 to TRBJ2-1; 8 bases are a match to TRBD1. The CDR3 is 15 amino acids. V trimming: 2 bases; J trimming: 5 bases; junction bases outside the gene matches: 5. Germline V gene sequence: CDR1 SGHTA, CDR2 FQGNSA.

This rearrangement joins TRBV24-1 to TRBJ2-5; possibly TRBD2 for D (6 bases). The CDR3 runs 13 residues. Germline V gene data show CDR1 as KGHDR and CDR2 as SFDVKD. V was cut by 5 bases and J by 5 bases, with 11 bases left in between. The CDR3: CATSGAGTETQYF. The CDR3 DNA reads as TGTGCCACCAGTGGTGCGGGGACGGAGACCCAGTACTTC.

J is TRBJ1-1 and V is TRBV7-2; perhaps TRBD1 as D (5 bases). The V end was cut by 10 bases, the J end by 5 bases, with 20 bases between. CDR1 is SGHTA, CDR2 FQGNSA, per germline. The CDR3 is 14 amino acids. The CDR3 is CATARDRRGTEAFF. The CDR3 DNA is TGTGCCACCGCCCGGGACCGGCGGGGGACTGAAGCTTTCTTT.

The chain combines TRBV5-1 with TRBJ2-2, with 9 bases matching TRBD2. Per germline, CDR1 SGHRS and CDR2 YFSETQ. Trimming cost V 0 bases and J 5 bases; bases outside gene matches: 8. CDR3 length equals 17 residues. CDR3 region: CASSLGVSAGGTGELFF. As DNA, the CDR3 is TGCGCCAGCAGCTTGGGAGTTTCGGCGGGGGGGACCGGGGAGCTGTTTTTT.

CDR3 in DNA: TGTGCCAGCAGCCGGCCCTCTGGGGCCAACGTCCTGACTTTC. Translation: CASSRPSGANVLTF. The rearrangement uses TRBV5-8 and TRBJ2-6; D is unclear. This CDR3 contains 14 residues. V lost 4 bases to trimming and J lost 0 bases, with 5 bases between them. Looked up from germline, CDR1 is SGHTS and CDR2 is YDEGEE.

The chain joins TRBV24-1 to TRBJ1-5; D is undetermined. V was cut by 1 base and J by 1 base, with 4 bases left in between. This CDR3 is 14 amino acids long. Germline lookup yields CDR1 KGHDR and CDR2 SFDVKD. Written as DNA, the CDR3 is TGTGCCACCAGTGATTTCCAGAGCAATCAGCCCCAGCATTTT. Protein: CATSDFQSNQPQHF.

In its sample, this clone was seen once. The CDR3: CASSAGGGPLGTQYF. CDR3 DNA: TGTGCCAGCTCCGCTGGCGGGGGGCCGCTTGGGACCCAGTACTTC. The genes are TRBV9 and TRBJ2-5; 8 bases are shared with TRBD2. The germline gives CDR1 SGDLS, CDR2 YYNGEE. The ends lost 7 bases at V and 7 bases at J; junction bases unmatched: 15. The CDR3 loop spans 15 amino acids.

The rearrangement joins TRBV7-2 to TRBJ2-3; maybe TRBD2 (5 bases). CDR3 length equals 18 residues. The germline V gene has CDR1 SGHTA and CDR2 FQGNSA. Trimming stripped 1 base from V and 4 bases from J, with 21 bases between. CDR3 residues: CASSLDLRIGWGADTQYF. DNA of the CDR3: TGTGCCAGCAGCTTAGACCTCAGAATAGGTTGGGGAGCAGATACGCAGTATTTT.